Listed here are 8 T cell receptor beta chains from one sample, sequenced in a study of human T cells and chemical hapten exposure. Using its own MiXCR run on the RACE reads, TCRdb lists one record per CDR3 protein. The repertoire holds about 84,000 distinct CDR3 sequences, with 10% to 13% as singletons. The time point is: patch test 2, 6 weeks after DPC sensitization. As for treatment: therapeutic diphenylcyclopropenone sensitization with weekly scalp DPC. The sequences come from whole blood, collected in connection with sensitization to the hapten diphenylcyclopropenone (DPC). The origin of the receptors is a woman in her 30s with alopecia areata. Some clones in this sample may be carry-over from other donors' samples.

This clonotype was seen only once. The chain joins TRBV4-3 to TRBJ2-2, with D unclear. The germline V gene encodes CDR1 LGHNA and CDR2 YSLEER. The CDR3 covers 14 residues. Trimming pared 0 bases from V and 3 bases from J, leaving 5 bases between. DNA of the CDR3: TGCGCCAGCAGCCAAGACAAAGACACCGGGGAGCTGTTTTTT. This sequence encodes CASSQDKDTGELFF.

At least ten counts were recorded for this clonotype. The chain has TRBV4-3 and TRBJ2-7; 7 bases are a match to TRBD2. CDR1 and CDR2 from the germline V gene are LGHNA and YSLEER. The CDR3 totals 13 residues. V gave up 2 bases and J gave up 3 bases; unmatched junction bases: 1. This CDR3 reads CASSQSGGYEQYF. CDR3 nucleotide sequence: TGCGCCAGCAGCCAATCGGGAGGCTACGAGCAGTACTTC.

V and J are TRBV19 and TRBJ2-1, with 9 bases that match TRBD2. The CDR3 totals 16 residues. Unmatched junction bases numbered 9, after V lost 1 base and J lost 8 bases. Germline CDR1 reads LNHDA; CDR2 reads SQIVND (reference sequence). The CDR3 region is CASSIVGAGGPYEQFF. In DNA form, the CDR3 reads TGTGCCAGTAGTATAGTTGGCGCGGGAGGGCCCTATGAGCAGTTCTTC.

This clonotype was found many times. The rearrangement links TRBV19 to TRBJ1-5; 8 bases are a match to TRBD1. In germline, CDR1 is LNHDA, CDR2 SQIVND (reference sequence). Trimming at V came to 6 bases and at J to 2 bases, leaving 6 bases not matched to a gene. CDR3 length: 15 amino acids. The CDR3 region is CASRTGGIGNQPQHF. CDR3 coding DNA: TGTGCCAGTAGAACAGGGGGTATTGGCAATCAGCCCCAGCATTTT.

This clonotype was counted many times. The chain joins TRBV5-1 to TRBJ1-6; D might be TRBD1 (6 bases). The V and J ends lost 4 bases and 10 bases respectively, with 18 bases between them. The CDR3 sequence is 15 residues long. Germline V gene data show CDR1 as SGHRS and CDR2 as YFSETQ. CDR3 DNA: TGCGCCAGCAGCGTACAAGGGGGTCTTGAATCACCCCTCCACTTT. Translation: CASSVQGGLESPLHF.

This clonotype was observed at least ten times. V gene TRBV7-2 combines with J gene TRBJ2-1; D is unclear. Germline values: CDR1 SGHTA, CDR2 FQGNSA. Deletions cut 1 base from V and 9 bases from J, with 13 bases between. The CDR3 totals 14 residues. The CDR3 spells CASSLGLGVSEQFF. CDR3 sequence (DNA): TGTGCCAGCAGCTTAGGGCTTGGGGTGAGTGAGCAGTTCTTC.

To note about this clonotype: This may arise from a read error, as a much more abundant clone is one base away. The chain is built from TRBV6-5 and TRBJ1-1; D remains ambiguous. This CDR3 has 13 residues. CDR1 and CDR2 from the germline V gene are MNHEY and SVGAGI. Trimming left V 0 bases short and J 6 bases short, with 8 bases between. This CDR3 reads CASSYSRFAEAFF. The CDR3, as DNA: TGTGCCAGCAGTTACTCGCGGTTCGCTGAAGCTTTCTTT.

This clonotype has at least ten counts. The chain carries TRBV5-8 and TRBJ1-1, with 7 bases aligning to TRBD1. Germline V lookup: CDR1 SGHTS, CDR2 YDEGEE. The CDR3 spans 15 residues. The ends lost 4 bases at V and 10 bases at J; junction bases unmatched: 16. The CDR3 DNA is TGTGCCAGCAGCCCCGGGCCCCCAGGGGGTATTGGAGCTTTCTTT. Encoded protein: CASSPGPPGGIGAFF. Based on the CDR3 plus reference TRBV5-8 and TRBJ1-1, the full variable domain is EAGVTQSPTHLIKTRGQQATLRCSPISGHTSVYWYQQALGLGLQFLLWYDEGEERNRGNFPPRFSGRQFPNYSSELNVNALELEDSALYLCASSPGPPGGIGAFFGQGTRLTVV.